The 13 T cell receptor beta chains below all came from one sample that was sequenced in a study of cytomegalovirus exposure and HLA in healthy donors. PCR was performed using 60 Vbeta and 13 Jbeta primers. The data were produced by immunoSEQ multiplex PCR, yet TCRdb's version contains in-frame clones alone and is incomplete. Its table records 80,000 to 100,000 clones. The material sequenced was PBMCs. These TCRs come from a man aged 45-60 years in good health and CMV-seropositive.

The chain couples TRBV9 to TRBJ1-1, with D uncertain. This CDR3 contains 14 residues. The V end lost 2 bases, the J end lost 1 base, and 9 bases lay between the germline ends. In germline, CDR1 is SGDLS, CDR2 YYNGEE. In DNA, the CDR3 is TGTGCCAGCAGCGTCTCCCCAGGGAACACTGAAGCTTTCTTT. Protein: CASSVSPGNTEAFF. The full variable domain, in which reference TRBV9 and TRBJ1-1 provide the parts outside the CDR3, is DSGVTQTPKHLITATGQRVTLRCSPRSGDLSVYWYQQSLDQGLQFLIQYYNGEERAKGNILERFSAQQFPDLHSELNLSSLELGDSALYFCASSVSPGNTEAFFGQGTRLTVV.

CDR3 loop: CASSIGLAGLTYEQYV. The CDR3 bases are TGTGCCAGCAGCATAGGACTAGCGGGCCTCACCTACGAGCAGTACGTC. The chain has TRBV7-9 and TRBJ2-7, with TRBD2 matching 11 bases. The germline gives CDR1 SEHNR, CDR2 FQNEAQ (reference sequence). V lost 5 bases to trimming and J lost 2 bases; unmatched junction nucleotides: 8. The CDR3 consists of 16 residues.

V gene TRBV6-6 combines with J gene TRBJ1-1; 10 nucleotides match TRBD1. The germline gives CDR1 MNHNY, CDR2 SVGAGI (reference sequence). The J segment lost 2 bases and the V segment lost 4 bases, leaving 1 base of the junction unmatched. The CDR3 loop spans 14 amino acids. CDR3 sequence: CASSWDRGNTEAFF. CDR3 bases: TGTGCCAGCAGTTGGGACAGGGGAAACACTGAAGCTTTCTTT.

This sequence joins TRBV18 and TRBJ1-2, with D possibly being TRBD1 (6 bases). Germline V CDR1 and CDR2: KGHSH, LQKENI. The CDR3 contains 12 residues. Trimming removed 5 bases at V and 6 bases at J, with 10 bases between. Here the CDR3 reads CASSSNRDGYTF. The CDR3 region has the DNA TGTGCCAGCTCATCTAACAGGGATGGCTACACCTTC. The full variable domain, completed using reference TRBV18 and TRBJ1-2, is NAGVMQNPRHLVRRRGQEARLRCSPMKGHSHVYWYRQLPEEGLKFMVYLQKENIIDESGMPKERFSAEFPKEGPSILRIQQVVRGDSAAYFCASSSNRDGYTFGSGTRLTVV.

This chain joins TRBV6-5 and TRBJ1-1, with no clear D. Trimming stripped 5 bases from V and 9 bases from J, with 16 bases between. Germline values: CDR1 MNHEY, CDR2 SVGAGI. CDR3 length equals 13 residues. The CDR3 spells CASSLGLRMQAFF. CDR3 DNA sequence: TGTGCCAGCAGTCTCGGTTTGAGGATGCAAGCTTTCTTT.

CDR3 coding DNA: TGTGCCAGCAGTTACTCGAGGCACAGCAATCAGCCCCAGCATTTT. Amino acid sequence: CASSYSRHSNQPQHF. The J gene is TRBJ1-5, the V gene TRBV6-6; D not certain. V was clipped by 0 bases and J by 1 base, with 7 bases between them. There are 15 residues in the CDR3. CDR1 is MNHNY, CDR2 SVGAGI, per germline (reference sequence).

The chain employs TRBV28 and TRBJ2-1; maybe TRBD2 (6 bases). The V gene's germline CDR1 is MDHEN and CDR2 SYDVKM. The CDR3 sequence is 12 residues long. The V gene lost 2 bases and the J gene lost 10 bases, with 9 bases spanning the gap. CDR3: CASSLPGREQFF. CDR3 bases: TGTGCCAGCAGTTTACCAGGGAGGGAGCAGTTCTTC. Using reference TRBV28 and TRBJ2-1 for the parts outside the CDR3, the full variable domain is DVKVTQSSRYLVKRTGEKVFLECVQDMDHENMFWYRQDPGLGLRLIYFSYDVKMKEKGDIPEGYSVSREKKERFSLILESASTNQTSMYLCASSLPGREQFFGPGTRLTVL.

The chain is built from TRBV27 and TRBJ2-5, with TRBD1 identical over 7 bases. This CDR3 has 17 residues. Germline values: CDR1 MNHEY, CDR2 SMNVEV (reference sequence). V lost 5 bases to trimming and J lost 3 bases; unmatched junction nucleotides: 15. The CDR3 reads CASSPKDRPGAKETQYF. The CDR3 region has the DNA TGTGCCAGCAGTCCTAAGGACAGGCCTGGGGCAAAAGAGACCCAGTACTTC.

The chain carries TRBV6-4 and TRBJ2-7; 8 bases fit TRBD2. CDR1 is MRHNA, CDR2 SNTAGT, per germline. The CDR3 spans 12 residues. CDR3 DNA sequence: TGTGCCAGCCATGATAAACGCGGGAGGTTCGAGGTC. It codes for CASHDKRGRFEV.

This sequence joins TRBV10-3 and TRBJ1-1; D is undetermined. The CDR3 extends over 13 amino acids. Trimming took 4 bases from V and 4 from J, leaving 10 bases between them. Germline values: CDR1 ENHRY, CDR2 SYGVKD. The CDR3 region has the DNA TGTGCCATCAGTGTCGAGGGTTCCACTGAAGCTTTCTTT. Translation gives CAISVEGSTEAFF.

The rearrangement links TRBV7-9 to TRBJ2-7; possibly TRBD2 for D (6 bases). Germline lookup yields CDR1 SEHNR and CDR2 FQNEAQ (reference sequence). The CDR3 is made up of 15 amino acids. V was shortened by 1 base and J by 6 bases, with 16 bases between the two germline ends. The CDR3 region is CASSLVAGRVLEQYF. In nucleotides, the CDR3 is TGTGCCAGCAGCTTAGTGGCGGGACGAGTCCTCGAGCAGTACTTC.

V is TRBV4-3 and J is TRBJ2-3; a possible D gene is TRBD2 (5 bases). The CDR3 loop spans 17 amino acids. Trimming left V 0 bases short and J 2 bases short, with 15 bases between. Germline assignment: CDR1 LGHNA and CDR2 YSLEER. The chain's CDR3 is CASSQDAASLATDTQYF. CDR3 in DNA: TGCGCCAGCAGCCAAGATGCAGCTAGCTTGGCCACAGATACGCAGTATTTT.

This chain connects TRBV21-1 to TRBJ2-7; the table's D call, TRBD1, was not checked against the DNA. TRBV21-1 is annotated as a pseudogene. The CDR3 totals 16 residues. The DNA of the CDR3 is TGTGCCAGCAGCCCCCATCAGGGGCGGCGTGCCTACGAGCAGTACGTC. Its protein is CASSPHQGRRAYEQYV.